The T cell receptor (beta chain) described here comes from a study of OX40 agonist ivuxolimab in advanced cancers. Study context: Having had anti-PD-1, anti-PD-L1 or anti-CTLA-4 therapy before was allowed, and roughly 40% had some. Study conclusions and caveats: CD4+ and CD8+ blood T cells expanded clonally by week 6 at 0.1 to 3.0 mg/kg.

The ends were cut back, 4 bases at V and 2 bases at J, with 13 bases in the middle. CDR1 and CDR2 from the germline V gene are SGHNT and YYREEE (reference sequence). The CDR3 loop spans 16 amino acids. Turning to this clone: What it recognizes is unknown.

Sequencing was performed with immunoSEQ multiplex PCR; in TCRdb, only in-frame clones are kept and a portion is missing. This sample yields 83,000 or so clones, of which roughly 83% are seen a single time; less than 9.5% belongs to the top ten. The V gene is TRBV5-4, the J gene TRBJ2-6, with D perhaps given as TRBD1 or TRBD2 (5 bases each). Sequenced material: CD4+ or CD8+ T cells sorted from blood, taken in a trial of the OX40 agonist ivuxolimab. This TCR was recovered from an adult with an advanced solid tumor such as melanoma, head and neck, liver or kidney cancer. The CDR3 spells CASSLGGGTGANVLTF. DNA for the CDR3: TGTGCCAGCAGCCTTGGTGGGGGTACTGGGGCCAACGTCCTGACTTTC.